This is a list of T cell receptor beta chains from one sample in a study of glioma-infiltrating T cells after dendritic cell vaccination. The protocol was immunoSEQ multiplex PCR, while the TCRdb copy is restricted to in-frame clones and leaves out a portion. The repertoire holds 100,000 or so clones, almost 90% seen once, with 2.7% in the top ten. The source was blood, collected after dendritic cell vaccination. The receptors here all came from a human donor with glioblastoma. The CDR3 runs from the conserved cysteine through the conserved F or W. D genes are given only for firm matches. Part of the rows lack a size; the others show once, few, many or a class for expanded clones.

>TRBJ2-5|-|TRBV27|13|-
TGTGCCAGCAGTTTGGGGGCCCAAGAGACCCAGTACTTC
CASSLGAQETQYF
>TRBJ1-1|-|TRBV19|13|-
TGTGCCAGTAGTATTGGTCGCGACACTGAAGCTTTCTTT
CASSIGRDTEAFF
>TRBJ2-1|-|TRBV9|17|TRBD1
TGTGCCAGCAGCCCATCTGCCGGGACAGGGGTCTACAATGAGCAGTTCTTC
CASSPSAGTGVYNEQFF
>TRBJ2-1|-|TRBV7-3|15|TRBD2
TGTGCCAGCAGCTTCTCTAGCGGCTCCTACAATGAGCAGTTCTTC
CASSFSSGSYNEQFF
>TRBJ1-2|-|TRBV2|16|TRBD1
TGTGCCAGCATACCCGACAGGGTAGCGGCTAACTATGGCTACACCTTC
CASIPDRVAANYGYTF
>TRBJ2-2|-|TRBV30|13|-
TGTGCCTCGAGGGAGGCCAACACCGGGGAGCTGTTTTTT
CASREANTGELFF
>TRBJ1-2|-|TRBV5-1|12|-
TGCGCCAGCAGCTTGAACCGACTTGGCTACACCTTC
CASSLNRLGYTF
>TRBJ1-1|few|TRBV10-3|12|-
TGTGCCATCAGGGGCAGGGGCACTGAAGCTTTCTTT
CAIRGRGTEAFF
>TRBJ2-3|few|TRBV2|17|TRBD2
TGTGCCAGCAGTGAATTTAGCGGGGGCCAAAGCACAGATACGCAGTATTTT
CASSEFSGGQSTDTQYF
>TRBJ2-2|-|TRBV6-1|15|TRBD2
TGTGCCAGCACTAGACTAGCGGGGGGCACCGGGGAGCTGTTTTTT
CASTRLAGGTGELFF
>TRBJ2-7|-|TRBV7-8|14|TRBD1
TGTGCCAGCAGCTTAGGGCAGGGGGCTGGCGAGCAGTACTTC
CASSLGQGAGEQYF
>TRBJ1-2|-|TRBV6-1|13|-
TGTGCCAGCAGTGCCGTTCAGGGTTGGGGCTACACCTTC
CASSAVQGWGYTF
>TRBJ2-7|-|TRBV6-1|16|TRBD2
TGTGCCAGCAGTGAAGCAATGACTAGCGGGAGCTACGAGCAGTACTTC
CASSEAMTSGSYEQYF
>TRBJ1-2|-|TRBV7-8|13|TRBD1
TGTGCCAGCAGCCAAGGGGGCGGGTATGGCTACACCTTC
CASSQGGGYGYTF
>TRBJ1-3|-|TRBV30|15|-
TGTGCCTGCTTACAGGGATCCGGCTCTGGAAACACCATATATTTT
CACLQGSGSGNTIYF
>TRBJ2-2|-|TRBV2|11|-
TGTGCCACAGGTCGCACCGGGGAGCTGTTTTTT
CATGRTGELFF
>TRBJ1-5|-|TRBV7-9|13|-
TGTGCCAGCAGCTTATCAGGGGATCAGCCCCAGCATTTT
CASSLSGDQPQHF
>TRBJ2-6|-|TRBV5-1|14|TRBD1
TGCGCCAGCAGGACAGGGACTGGGGCCAACGTCCTGACTTTC
CASRTGTGANVLTF
>TRBJ1-2|-|TRBV11-2|12|-
TGTGCCAGCAGCTTAGGCAGAACCATCTACACCTTC
CASSLGRTIYTF
>TRBJ1-1|-|TRBV7-9|17|TRBD1
TGTGCCAGCAGCTCCGCGGGACAGGGGATAATGAACACTGAAGCTTTCTTT
CASSSAGQGIMNTEAFF
>TRBJ2-1|-|TRBV6-1|13|-
TGTGCCAGCGGTAGGTGGGAGGGGGATGAGCAGTTCTTC
CASGRWEGDEQFF
>TRBJ1-1|-|TRBV2|17|TRBD1
TGTGCCAGCAGTCTGGAGCGGGACAGGGGAAGCGACACTGAAGCTTTCTTT
CASSLERDRGSDTEAFF
>TRBJ2-5|-|TRBV7-3|13|-
TGTGCCAGCAGCTTAAGCGGGAAAGAGACCCAGTACTTC
CASSLSGKETQYF
>TRBJ2-3|-|TRBV5-1|14|-
TGCGCCAGCAGCGAGGGTAAAGACGCAGATACGCAGTATTTT
CASSEGKDADTQYF
>TRBJ2-1|-|TRBV6-4|15|-
TGTGCCAGCAGTATGGGGGCCTACTCCTACAATGAGCAGTTCTTC
CASSMGAYSYNEQFF
>TRBJ1-2|-|TRBV6-1|15|-
TGTGCCAGCAGTGGGCAAGGCAGGGGATTGACTGGCTACACCTTC
CASSGQGRGLTGYTF
>TRBJ2-2|-|TRBV5-1|15|-
TGCGCCAGCAGCTTGAGTGACAGTAACACCGGGGAGCTGTTTTTT
CASSLSDSNTGELFF